Listed here are 13 T cell receptor beta chains from one sample, sequenced in a study of control samples from healthy donors and cancer patients (dated by TCRdb to 2018 to 2021). The library was generated by the immunoSEQ multiplex PCR assay. TCRdb took this table from immuneACCESS and kept in-frame rearrangements with V and J called. Such tables lack part of the clones; where checked against another copy, unresolved V genes explain under half of the gap, and the rest is unexplained. The sample table shows about 130,000 clones, and about nine tenths are seen once. 2% to 2.5% of the sample comes from the top ten. The sequencing sample was made of blood. Receptors were obtained from a woman between 45 and 60 years old in good health.

V usage is TRBV2 and J usage is TRBJ1-2; TRBD1 might be the D (5 bases). Germline V lookup: CDR1 SNHLY, CDR2 FYNNEI. The CDR3 length is 14 residues. Deletions cut 0 bases from V and 6 bases from J, with 11 bases between. In nucleotides, the CDR3 is TGTGCCAGCAGTGAAGCGCAGGGTACGAATGGCTACACCTTC. Translating it yields CASSEAQGTNGYTF.

The CDR3, as DNA: TGCGCCAGCAGCTCAACAGGGGAGGTCACCGGGGAGCTGTTTTTT. Encoded protein: CASSSTGEVTGELFF. This chain joins TRBV5-1 and TRBJ2-2; TRBD1 is a possible D gene (7 bases). Germline values: CDR1 SGHRS, CDR2 YFSETQ. V lost 3 bases and J 4 bases, leaving 13 bases between the germline ends. The CDR3 extends over 15 amino acids.

This chain links TRBV5-6 with TRBJ2-2, with D possibly being TRBD1 (6 bases). This CDR3 is 17 amino acids long. Per germline, CDR1 SGHDT and CDR2 YYEEEE. The ends were cut back, 1 base at V and 0 bases at J, with 13 bases in the middle. CDR3 residues: CASSLLVQGSNTGELFF. CDR3 in DNA: TGTGCCAGCAGCTTGCTCGTGCAGGGGTCGAACACCGGGGAGCTGTTTTTT. Based on the CDR3 plus reference TRBV5-6 and TRBJ2-2, the full variable domain is DAGVTQSPTHLIKTRGQQVTLRCSPKSGHDTVSWYQQALGQGPQFIFQYYEEEERQRGNFPDRFSGHQFPNYSSELNVNALLLGDSALYLCASSLLVQGSNTGELFFGEGSRLTVL.

V and J are TRBV11-3 and TRBJ1-1, with D possibly being TRBD1 (5 bases). The CDR3 extends over 13 amino acids. V lost 5 bases and J 6 bases, leaving 13 bases between the germline ends. CDR1 and CDR2 (germline): SGHNT, YENEEA. As DNA, the CDR3 is TGTGCCAGCAGCGAAAGACGGGGCTCTGAAGCTTTCTTT. Its protein product is CASSERRGSEAFF. Filled out from reference TRBV11-3 and TRBJ1-1, the complete variable domain reads EAGVVQSPRYKIIEKKQPVAFWCNPISGHNTLYWYLQNLGQGPELLIRYENEEAVDDSQLPKDRFSAERLKGVDSTLKIQPAELGDSAVYLCASSERRGSEAFFGQGTRLTVV.

The chain employs TRBV9 and TRBJ1-2, with a tentative D call TRBD1 (5 bases). Germline V gene sequence: CDR1 SGDLS, CDR2 YYNGEE. V was cut by 4 bases and J by 9 bases, with 22 bases left in between. CDR3 length: 15 residues. The CDR3 loop reads CASSPRVGGTMRYTF. The CDR3 DNA sequence: TGTGCCAGCAGCCCCCGGGTAGGTGGGACTATGCGCTACACCTTC.

The J gene is TRBJ1-5, the V gene TRBV24-1; TRBD1 aligns across 9 bases. The trim removed 4 bases at V and 6 bases at J, leaving 3 bases unmatched. Germline V lookup: CDR1 KGHDR, CDR2 SFDVKD. CDR3 length: 14 amino acids. The CDR3: CATSEQDRGQPQHF. DNA of the CDR3: TGTGCCACCAGTGAACAGGACAGGGGTCAGCCCCAGCATTTT.

This chain joins TRBV11-2 and TRBJ2-7; D remains ambiguous. CDR3 length: 15 amino acids. Trimming left V 3 bases short and J 0 bases short, with 12 bases between. Per the germline V gene, CDR1 is SGHAT and CDR2 is FQNNGV. The CDR3 DNA sequence: TGTGCCAGCAGCTTCACGGCAGTAGCCTCCTACGAGCAGTACTTC. This translates into CASSFTAVASYEQYF. Filled out from reference TRBV11-2 and TRBJ2-7, the complete variable domain reads EAGVAQSPRYKIIEKRQSVAFWCNPISGHATLYWYQQILGQGPKLLIQFQNNGVVDDSQLPKDRFSAERLKGVDSTLKIQPAKLEDSAVYLCASSFTAVASYEQYFGPGTRLTVT.

The chain joins TRBV30 to TRBJ1-5; 9 nucleotides line up with TRBD1. This CDR3 is 14 amino acids long. Germline V gene data show CDR1 as GTSNPN and CDR2 as SVGIG (reference sequence). After removal of 5 bases from V and 6 bases from J, the junction contained 8 bases not matched to a gene. Written as DNA, the CDR3 is TGTGCCTGGTCCTCCGGGACAGGGACTCAGCCCCAGCATTTT. Its protein is CAWSSGTGTQPQHF.

CDR3 loop: CASSENGWGPYNEQFF. In DNA form, the CDR3 reads TGTGCCAGCAGTGAAAACGGGTGGGGGCCTTACAATGAGCAGTTCTTC. This chain uses TRBV25-1 with TRBJ2-1, with D tentatively TRBD1 (6 bases). CDR1 and CDR2 (germline): MGHDK, SYGVNS. The V end was cut by 2 bases, the J end by 4 bases, with 15 bases between. The CDR3 has 16 residues.

CDR3 sequence: CASSTWGTFSYNEQFF. The CDR3 DNA is TGTGCCAGCAGTACGTGGGGGACATTCTCCTACAATGAGCAGTTCTTC. The chain has TRBV5-8 and TRBJ2-1, with D perhaps matching TRBD1 (6 bases). V was pared by 5 bases and J by 0 bases, with 15 bases between. Per germline, CDR1 SGHTS and CDR2 YDEGEE. The CDR3 length is 16 residues. Using reference TRBV5-8 and TRBJ2-1 for the parts outside the CDR3, the full variable domain is EAGVTQSPTHLIKTRGQQATLRCSPISGHTSVYWYQQALGLGLQFLLWYDEGEERNRGNFPPRFSGRQFPNYSSELNVNALELEDSALYLCASSTWGTFSYNEQFFGPGTRLTVL.

The J gene is TRBJ2-3, the V gene TRBV7-9; D assignment may be TRBD1 or TRBD2 (5 bases each). Germline V gene lookup returns CDR1 SEHNR and CDR2 FQNEAQ (reference sequence). The CDR3 spans 19 residues. V lost 0 bases to trimming and J lost 3 bases, with 22 bases between them. CDR3: CASSLALGRVGVSTDTQYF. The CDR3 bases are TGTGCCAGCAGCTTAGCGCTGGGCAGGGTGGGGGTATCGACAGATACGCAGTATTTT.

The genes are TRBV2 and TRBJ1-5, with 7 bases lining up with TRBD1. Germline CDR1 is SNHLY and CDR2 is FYNNEI. The CDR3 consists of 14 residues. Trimming took 7 bases from V and 4 from J; bases not matched to a gene: 7. The CDR3 nucleotides read TGTGCCAGCAACCGGGACAGCCTAAATCAGCCCCAGCATTTT. This codes for CASNRDSLNQPQHF.

Here the CDR3 reads CASSASGPQHF. The DNA of the CDR3 is TGTGCCAGCAGCGCATCGGGGCCCCAGCATTTT. V is TRBV12-3 or TRBV12-4 and J is TRBJ1-5; D uncertain. Trimming pared 6 bases from V and 9 bases from J, leaving 9 bases between. This CDR3 spans 11 amino acids.